This T cell receptor (beta chain) was identified in a study of cytotoxic CD8 clonotypes in ibrutinib-treated CLL. This clone was detected a few times. This table comes from immunoSEQ multiplex PCR, and its TCRdb copy is limited to in-frame clones, with some not included. The table records around 76,000 clones, 70% to 90% of them present only once. Germline V CDR1 and CDR2: MNHNY, SVGAGI (reference sequence). The CDR3 consists of 16 residues. The trim removed 4 bases at V and 4 bases at J, leaving 11 bases unmatched. This specimen was PBMCs, taken after 24 months of ibrutinib treatment. This clonotype was sampled from a human donor with chronic lymphocytic leukemia. The chain couples TRBV6-6 to TRBJ2-5; 8 bases map to TRBD2. For the CDR3, the DNA is TGTGCCAGCAGTTTACTCCGGACCGCGGGGGGAGAGACCCAGTACTTC. It yields the protein CASSLLRTAGGETQYF.